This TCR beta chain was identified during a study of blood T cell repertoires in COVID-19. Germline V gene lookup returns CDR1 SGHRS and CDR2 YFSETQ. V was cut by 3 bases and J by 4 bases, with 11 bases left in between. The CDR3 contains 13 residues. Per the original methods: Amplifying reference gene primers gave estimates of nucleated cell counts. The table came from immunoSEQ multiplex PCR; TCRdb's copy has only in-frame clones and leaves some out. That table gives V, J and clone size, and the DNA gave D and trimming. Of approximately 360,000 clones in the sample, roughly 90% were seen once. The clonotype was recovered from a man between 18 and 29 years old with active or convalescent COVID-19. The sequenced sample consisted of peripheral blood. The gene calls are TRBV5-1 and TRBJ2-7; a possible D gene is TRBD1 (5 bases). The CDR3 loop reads CASSSAQGYEQYF. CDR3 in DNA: TGCGCCAGCAGCTCAGCCCAGGGTTACGAGCAGTACTTC.